This entry concerns a single TCR beta chain. The sample is drawn from a study of CD8+ T cells in alopecia areata. Treatment indicated: oral pan-JAK inhibitor, 5-10 mg twice daily. The germline gives CDR1 GTSNPN, CDR2 SVGIG (reference sequence). The CDR3 is 13 residues long. V was shortened by 0 bases and J by 0 bases, with 3 bases between the two germline ends. RNA extraction and reverse transcription yielded cDNA as sequencing template. The protocol was immunoSEQ multiplex PCR, while the TCRdb copy is restricted to in-frame clones and leaves out a portion. Among about 200,000 clones listed, more than 50% were seen once.

The chain combines TRBV30 with TRBJ1-5; D gene unclear. Sequenced material: CD4+ T cells sorted from blood, taken at week 24, from a patient treated with tofacitinib. This clonotype originated in a human donor with alopecia areata. The CDR3 sequence: CAWSVASNQPQHF. CDR3 nucleotides: TGTGCCTGGAGTGTAGCTAGCAATCAGCCCCAGCATTTT.